The 25 T cell receptor beta chains listed next were all sequenced from one sample in a study of early T cells in non-severe SARS-CoV-2 infection. A single record per CDR3 protein comes from TCRdb applying MiXCR to the 5' RACE reads. This table has tens of thousands of distinct CDR3 sequences, about 8.9% appearing once. Sample: whole blood. Source of these receptors: an adult who was a healthcare worker with PCR-confirmed SARS-CoV-2 infection or an uninfected control (not recorded which).

The rearrangement uses TRBV6-6 and TRBJ1-1, with D uncertain. Per germline, CDR1 MNHNY and CDR2 SVGAGI (reference sequence). Trimming pared 0 bases from V and 7 bases from J, leaving 6 bases between. The CDR3 sequence is 12 residues long. CDR3 sequence: CASSYSAYEAFF. CDR3 bases: TGTGCCAGCAGTTACTCGGCCTATGAAGCTTTCTTT.

This clonotype was seen repeatedly, ten times or more. This chain joins TRBV29-1 and TRBJ2-1; TRBD2 agrees at 8 bases. With 1 base clipped from V and 15 bases from J, the junction kept 8 bases outside the gene matches. The CDR3 runs to 12 residues. Germline loops: CDR1 SQVTM, CDR2 ANQGSEA. CDR3 sequence: CSVEAGSGSAFF. Here the CDR3 DNA reads TGCAGCGTTGAAGCAGGAAGCGGGAGTGCGTTCTTC.

This clonotype was counted between two and nine times. The V call is TRBV4-2, the J call TRBJ2-5; D is perhaps TRBD2 (6 bases). This CDR3 has 15 amino acids. V lost 2 bases and J 2 bases, leaving 12 bases between the germline ends. CDR1 is LGHNA, CDR2 YNFKEQ, per germline. CDR3 DNA: TGTGCCAGCAGCCAAACGTCGGGGGATCAAGAGACCCAGTACTTC. Its translation: CASSQTSGDQETQYF.

The rearrangement links TRBV19 to TRBJ2-7; 7 bases are shared with TRBD2. The CDR3 runs 14 residues. V lost 7 bases to trimming and J lost 7 bases; unmatched junction nucleotides: 13. The germline V gene has CDR1 LNHDA and CDR2 SQIVND (reference sequence). CDR3 loop: CASKMLAEPSEQYF. In nucleotides, the CDR3 is TGTGCCAGTAAGATGCTAGCGGAGCCCTCGGAGCAGTACTTC.

This clonotype was seen a handful of times. The genes are TRBV29-1 and TRBJ1-1; no reliable D call. In germline, CDR1 is SQVTM, CDR2 ANQGSEA. V shed 8 bases and J shed 0 bases, with 13 bases lying between them. The CDR3 totals 13 residues. CDR3 nucleotide sequence: TGCAGCTACTTTTCCCCAATGAACACTGAAGCTTTCTTT. Protein: CSYFSPMNTEAFF.

This clonotype was found many times. The rearrangement links TRBV9 to TRBJ2-3; D remains ambiguous. Looked up from germline, CDR1 is SGDLS and CDR2 is YYNGEE. The V gene lost 2 bases and the J gene lost 0 bases, with 10 bases spanning the gap. The CDR3 runs to 15 residues. This chain's CDR3 is CASSVIGRSTDTQYF. CDR3 sequence (DNA): TGTGCCAGCAGCGTGATAGGACGGAGCACAGATACGCAGTATTTT.

In its sample, this clonotype ranks as medium-sized (0.01 to 0.1%). The chain combines TRBV18 with TRBJ1-1; D ambiguous. Germline CDR1 is KGHSH and CDR2 is LQKENI. This CDR3 has 13 amino acids. The ends were cut back, 2 bases at V and 0 bases at J, with 4 bases in the middle. The DNA for the CDR3 is TGTGCCAGCTCACCAGGAATGAACACTGAAGCTTTCTTT. Protein product: CASSPGMNTEAFF.

The table lists this clonotype with a few counts. CDR3 sequence: CASSYSSSSETQYF. The CDR3 DNA is TGTGCCAGCAGTTACTCGTCTTCTAGCGAGACCCAGTACTTC. The rearrangement uses TRBV6-6 and TRBJ2-5, with a weak D call TRBD2 (5 bases). Germline CDR1 and CDR2: MNHNY and SVGAGI (reference sequence). Trimming cost V 0 bases and J 5 bases, with 10 bases left between them. The CDR3 is made up of 14 amino acids.

This clonotype has at least ten counts. The chain employs TRBV7-2 and TRBJ2-3; 8 nucleotides agree with TRBD2. CDR3 length equals 14 residues. V dropped 5 bases and J dropped 0; count of bases not matched to a gene: 1. Germline V gene data show CDR1 as SGHTA and CDR2 as FQGNSA. CDR3 residues: CASSPSGSTDTQYF. The CDR3 DNA reads as TGTGCCAGCAGCCCTAGCGGGAGCACAGATACGCAGTATTTT.

In its sample, this clonotype was seen many times. V is TRBV28 and J is TRBJ2-1; 7 bases map to TRBD1. V shed 3 bases and J 9 bases; nucleotides not matched to a gene: 5. The V gene's germline CDR1 is MDHEN and CDR2 SYDVKM. CDR3 length equals 13 residues. In nucleotides, the CDR3 is TGTGCCAGCAGTTTTAGGGGGCCCAGTGAGCAGTTCTTC. It translates to CASSFRGPSEQFF. The variable domain in full, completed from reference TRBV28 and TRBJ2-1, reads DVKVTQSSRYLVKRTGEKVFLECVQDMDHENMFWYRQDPGLGLRLIYFSYDVKMKEKGDIPEGYSVSREKKERFSLILESASTNQTSMYLCASSFRGPSEQFFGPGTRLTVL.

This clonotype was counted ten times or more. This sequence joins TRBV20-1 and TRBJ2-3; the D gene is possibly TRBD2 (7 bases). The CDR3 runs to 13 residues. Trimming cost V 5 bases and J 3 bases, with 12 bases left between them. Germline-derived CDR1 and CDR2 are DFQATT and SNEGSKA (reference sequence). The CDR3 loop reads CSALRGGTDTQYF. As DNA, the CDR3 is TGCAGTGCTCTGAGGGGGGGAACAGATACGCAGTATTTT.

In its sample, this clonotype was seen many times. The gene calls are TRBV29-1 and TRBJ1-1; 8 bases line up with TRBD1. The CDR3 loop spans 12 amino acids. The V gene's germline CDR1 is SQVTM and CDR2 ANQGSEA. Trimming cost V 5 bases and J 8 bases; bases outside gene matches: 7. The CDR3 protein is CSVIQGEQEAFF. For the CDR3, the DNA is TGCAGCGTTATACAGGGGGAACAAGAAGCTTTCTTT.

This chain joins TRBV7-6 and TRBJ1-3, with D maybe TRBD1 (5 bases). The CDR3 loop spans 15 amino acids. V lost 3 bases and J 4 bases, leaving 13 bases between the germline ends. CDR1 is SGHVS and CDR2 is FNYEAQ in the germline V gene. The CDR3 loop reads CASSLGPPWGNTIYF. CDR3 in DNA: TGTGCCAGCAGCTTGGGACCCCCGTGGGGAAACACCATATATTTT.

V gene TRBV28 combines with J gene TRBJ2-7; TRBD2 is a possible D gene (6 bases). The V end lost 5 bases, the J end lost 0 bases, and 11 bases lay between the germline ends. Germline CDR1 MDHEN, CDR2 SYDVKM. CDR3 length: 14 residues. In DNA form, the CDR3 reads TGTGCCAGCAGTCCCTTAGCGGACTCCTACGAGCAGTACTTC. Its translation: CASSPLADSYEQYF.

The gene calls are TRBV28 and TRBJ2-5; 8 bases agree with TRBD2. The CDR3 totals 14 residues. Germline V gene sequence: CDR1 MDHEN, CDR2 SYDVKM. The junction had 7 bases not matched to a gene; V was cut back by 6 bases and J by 4 bases. CDR3 amino acids: CASRSGGRSETQYF. DNA for the CDR3: TGTGCCAGCAGGTCGGGCGGGAGGTCAGAGACCCAGTACTTC.

This clonotype was detected many times. The V call is TRBV9, the J call TRBJ2-7; 9 nucleotides agree with TRBD2. The CDR3 has 15 residues. The ends lost 3 bases at V and 4 bases at J; junction bases unmatched: 8. The germline gives CDR1 SGDLS, CDR2 YYNGEE. CDR3 residues: CASSARTSAQYEQYF. CDR3 in DNA: TGTGCCAGCAGCGCCCGGACTAGCGCTCAATACGAGCAGTACTTC.

There are many counts of this clonotype. CDR3 region: CASSTTRSSLEQYF. The DNA of the CDR3 is TGTGCCAGCAGTACAACTAGGTCTTCCTTGGAGCAGTACTTC. This chain connects TRBV2 to TRBJ2-7; D is perhaps TRBD2 (5 bases). V lost 5 bases, J lost 7 bases, and 18 bases lay in between. The CDR3 has 14 amino acids. The germline V gene has CDR1 SNHLY and CDR2 FYNNEI.

The rearrangement links TRBV6-1 to TRBJ2-1; D unclear. Germline V lookup: CDR1 MNHNS, CDR2 SASEGT. The CDR3 spans 12 residues. The V end lost 8 bases, the J end lost 4 bases, and 9 bases lay between the germline ends. CDR3 nucleotides: TGTGCCAGCGGGCAGACTTACAATGAGCAGTTCTTC. It yields the protein CASGQTYNEQFF.

This clonotype was picked up many times. The rearrangement joins TRBV20-1 to TRBJ2-5; 8 nucleotides match TRBD1. Germline V gives CDR1 DFQATT, CDR2 SNEGSKA (reference sequence). V was pared by 5 bases and J by 1 base, with 12 bases of the junction left unmatched. The CDR3 loop spans 16 amino acids. CDR3: CSAPRAGGLRQETQYF. Here the CDR3 DNA reads TGCAGTGCTCCGAGGGCAGGGGGCTTACGCCAAGAGACCCAGTACTTC.

This clonotype was seen a few times. In DNA, the CDR3 is TGCGCCAGCAGCCAAGATCCAGGGCGGGGGGAGACCCAGTACTTC. Translating it yields CASSQDPGRGETQYF. The chain employs TRBV4-1 and TRBJ2-5, with 7 positions matching TRBD2. V gave up 0 bases and J gave up 5 bases; unmatched junction bases: 6. Germline CDR1 reads MGHRA; CDR2 reads YSYEKL. This CDR3 spans 15 amino acids.

The chain couples TRBV6-2 or TRBV6-3 to TRBJ1-5; unclear D gene. V was cut by 0 bases and J by 6 bases, with 12 bases left in between. The germline V gene encodes CDR1 MNHEY and CDR2 SVGEGT. The CDR3 runs to 15 residues. Here the CDR3 DNA reads TGTGCCAGCAGTTACTCTCTTTTTCTTAGTCAGCCCCAGCATTTT. Translation gives CASSYSLFLSQPQHF.

This clonotype was seen many times. CDR3: CASSPETGARMGGYTF. CDR3 in DNA: TGTGCCAGCTCACCAGAGACAGGGGCGCGGATGGGCGGCTACACCTTC. The V call is TRBV18, the J call TRBJ1-2; 8 positions agree with TRBD1. The CDR3 totals 16 residues. CDR1 is KGHSH and CDR2 is LQKENI in the germline V gene. V was clipped by 2 bases and J by 8 bases; unmatched bases: 13.

The V call is TRBV12-5, the J call TRBJ2-7; no firm D call. In germline, CDR1 is LGHNT, CDR2 FRNRAP. Trimming removed 1 base from V and 4 bases from J, with 5 bases in between. CDR3 length: 12 amino acids. The CDR3 nucleotides are TGTGCTAGTGGTTTGGGAATTTACGAGCAGTACTTC. This codes for CASGLGIYEQYF.

V usage is TRBV20-1 and J usage is TRBJ2-1; 7 nucleotides match TRBD2. Germline V gene lookup returns CDR1 DFQATT and CDR2 SNEGSKA (reference sequence). V shed 0 bases and J 4 bases; nucleotides not matched to a gene: 6. CDR3 size: 15 residues. CDR3 bases: TGCAGTGCTAGAGATACCAGCGGGATTTACAATGAGCAGTTCTTC. Translated: CSARDTSGIYNEQFF.

In this sample, this clonotype turned up a few times. The V and J genes are TRBV7-8 and TRBJ2-7; tentatively, D is TRBD1 (5 bases). Germline CDR1 and CDR2: SGHVS and FQNEAQ. With 5 bases removed from V and 0 bases from J, the gap between germline ends came to 20 bases. This CDR3 has 17 amino acids. The CDR3 nucleotides read TGTGCCAGCAGCCCAGGGCGTTGGGATTCCGTCTCCTACGAGCAGTACTTC. Translation gives CASSPGRWDSVSYEQYF.